Below, one T cell receptor beta chain is given with its context. Its specificity is unknown. Amplification used 60 Vbeta primers and 13 Jbeta primers. TCRdb keeps only in-frame clones here, not all; method: immunoSEQ multiplex PCR. The sample shows over 130,000 clones, approximately 80% of them seen only once. Germline V CDR1 and CDR2: SGHNT, YYREEE (reference sequence). This CDR3 contains 15 residues. Trimming stripped 5 bases from V and 2 bases from J, with 17 bases between. The sample comes from a study of cytomegalovirus exposure and HLA in healthy donors. Findings of the study overall: In a later analysis, HLA-C alleles had the fewest associated TCRs, DRB1 alleles the most. HLA-A and HLA-B allele assignments for most subjects were reportedly predicted accurately using TCR beta sequences.

This receptor was taken from a man aged 45-60 years in good health and CMV-seronegative. The chain carries TRBV5-4 and TRBJ2-7; D call uncertain. The sample was PBMCs. Here the CDR3 reads CASRVFATETYEQYF. Written as DNA, the CDR3 is TGTGCCAGCAGGGTTTTTGCTACGGAGACCTACGAGCAGTACTTC.